The 12 T cell receptor beta chains given below trace back to one sample, sequenced in a study of radiotherapy plus CTLA-4 blockade in lung cancer. TCRdb's copy holds only in-frame clones and misses some; the assay was immunoSEQ multiplex PCR. The table has tens of thousands of clones, 75% to 90% seen once; the top ten hold 5.8%. Sample: peripheral blood, taken from a patient treated with radiotherapy plus ipilimumab. The receptors derive from a human donor with non-small cell lung cancer who had stable disease on radiotherapy plus ipilimumab.

The V gene is TRBV29-1, the J gene TRBJ2-2; the match to TRBD2 covers 11 bases. V lost 5 bases, J lost 7 bases, and 6 bases stayed unmatched. The CDR3 runs 14 residues. Germline V gene lookup returns CDR1 SQVTM and CDR2 ANQGSEA. CDR3 region: CSVRTSGPSGELFF. The CDR3 nucleotides read TGCAGCGTTCGGACTAGCGGGCCCAGCGGGGAGCTGTTTTTT.

The chain joins TRBV11-2 to TRBJ2-7; 10 bases align to TRBD1. In germline, CDR1 is SGHAT, CDR2 FQNNGV. The trim removed 0 bases at V and 2 bases at J, leaving 1 base unmatched. This CDR3 has 15 amino acids. The CDR3 reads CASSLDGTGAYEQYF. The DNA of the CDR3 is TGTGCCAGCAGCTTAGATGGGACAGGGGCCTACGAGCAGTACTTC.

V is TRBV9 and J is TRBJ2-7, with TRBD1 matching 8 bases. Losses at the gene ends were 0 bases for V and 6 bases for J; bases not matched to a gene: 8. The CDR3 loop spans 15 amino acids. Per germline, CDR1 SGDLS and CDR2 YYNGEE. The CDR3 loop reads CASSVEGQGAGEQYF. CDR3 sequence (DNA): TGTGCCAGCAGCGTAGAGGGGCAGGGGGCTGGCGAGCAGTACTTC.

This chain uses TRBV9 with TRBJ2-3; a possible D gene is TRBD1 (5 bases). CDR1 is SGDLS, CDR2 YYNGEE, per germline. The CDR3 length is 15 residues. Trimming shortened V by 0 bases and J by 4 bases, and 12 bases separated the two germline ends. The CDR3 DNA follows: TGTGCCAGCAGCGTAGGGGGCTTGGGGTCAGATACGCAGTATTTT. Translated: CASSVGGLGSDTQYF.

V gene TRBV19 combines with J gene TRBJ2-5; 7 bases map to TRBD1. Germline assignment: CDR1 LNHDA and CDR2 SQIVND (reference sequence). The CDR3 is 15 amino acids. The ends lost 8 bases at V and 6 bases at J; junction bases unmatched: 15. In nucleotides, the CDR3 is TGTGCCAGTGGGGACAGTGGCCTTGTGAGTCAGACCCAGTACTTC. Encoded protein: CASGDSGLVSQTQYF.

This clone was seen once. The gene calls are TRBV27 and TRBJ1-1; 8 bases align to TRBD1. Germline V lookup: CDR1 MNHEY, CDR2 SMNVEV (reference sequence). The V and J ends lost 5 bases and 12 bases, in that order; junction bases with no gene match: 11. The CDR3 runs 13 residues. The CDR3 here is CASSQRQGTLTFF. Written as DNA, the CDR3 is TGTGCCAGCAGTCAGAGACAGGGGACTCTAACTTTCTTT.

The chain links TRBV7-2 to TRBJ2-5, with TRBD1 identical over 7 bases. This CDR3 has 14 residues. Germline V gene data show CDR1 as SGHTA and CDR2 as FQGNSA. V trimming: 3 bases; J trimming: 5 bases; junction bases outside the gene matches: 6. CDR3 in amino acids: CASSFGRGRETQYF. The CDR3 region has the DNA TGTGCCAGCAGCTTCGGAAGGGGGCGCGAGACCCAGTACTTC.

The chain has TRBV11-2 and TRBJ1-6; D is perhaps TRBD1 (6 bases). The CDR3 has 15 residues. Trimming shortened V by 0 bases and J by 5 bases, and 8 bases separated the two germline ends. Per germline, CDR1 SGHAT and CDR2 FQNNGV. The CDR3 loop reads CASSLEGGDNSPLHF. CDR3 DNA: TGTGCCAGCAGCTTAGAAGGGGGGGATAATTCACCCCTCCACTTT.

The rearrangement links TRBV7-3 to TRBJ2-2; 7 bases fit TRBD2. Trimming removed 4 bases from V and 2 bases from J; junction bases left unmatched: 4. The CDR3 loop spans 15 amino acids. The germline CDR1 and CDR2 sequences are SGHTA and FQGTGA. The CDR3 coding sequence is TGTGCCAGCAGCTCAGCGGGACTTAACACCGGGGAGCTGTTTTTT. Translating it yields CASSSAGLNTGELFF.

The rearrangement joins TRBV19 to TRBJ1-5; D gene unclear. The V gene lost 0 bases and the J gene lost 2 bases, with 11 bases spanning the gap. Per the germline V gene, CDR1 is LNHDA and CDR2 is SQIVND (reference sequence). This CDR3 is 16 amino acids long. CDR3 bases: TGTGCCAGTAGTATAGAGGCGGGGTTAGGCAATCAGCCCCAGCATTTT. Protein product: CASSIEAGLGNQPQHF. Together with reference TRBV19 and TRBJ1-5, the CDR3 gives the full variable domain: DGGITQSPKYLFRKEGQNVTLSCEQNLNHDAMYWYRQDPGQGLRLIYYSQIVNDFQKGDIAEGYSVSREKKESFPLTVTSAQKNPTAFYLCASSIEAGLGNQPQHFGDGTRLSIL.

V is TRBV6-5 and J is TRBJ1-5, with D unclear. The CDR3 sequence is 14 residues long. Germline V lookup: CDR1 MNHEY, CDR2 SVGAGI. V lost 4 bases, J lost 2 bases, and 9 bases lay in between. The CDR3, as DNA: TGTGCCAGCAGTTCCCCGGGTGGCAATCAGCCCCAGCATTTT. Translation gives CASSSPGGNQPQHF.

This clone was detected only once. The chain has TRBV6-1 and TRBJ1-1; D perhaps matches TRBD1 (5 bases). Germline CDR1 MNHNS, CDR2 SASEGT. Trimming left V 2 bases short and J 0 bases short, with 13 bases between. The CDR3 length is 16 residues. Here the CDR3 reads CASSEQGEHMNTEAFF. The CDR3 region has the DNA TGTGCCAGCAGTGAACAGGGTGAACACATGAACACTGAAGCTTTCTTT.